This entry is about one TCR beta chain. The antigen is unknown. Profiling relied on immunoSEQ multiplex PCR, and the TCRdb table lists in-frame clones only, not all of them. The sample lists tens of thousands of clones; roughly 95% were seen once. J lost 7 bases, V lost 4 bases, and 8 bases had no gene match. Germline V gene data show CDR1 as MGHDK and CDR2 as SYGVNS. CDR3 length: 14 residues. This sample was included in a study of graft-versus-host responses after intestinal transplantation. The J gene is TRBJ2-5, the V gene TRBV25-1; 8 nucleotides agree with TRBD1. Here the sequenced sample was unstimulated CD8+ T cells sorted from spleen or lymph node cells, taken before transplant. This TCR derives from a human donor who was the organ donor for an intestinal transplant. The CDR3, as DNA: TGTGCCAGCAGTGCGCAAAAAACAGGGGGGACCCAGTACTTC. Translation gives CASSAQKTGGTQYF.